This is a list of T cell receptor beta chains from one sample in a study of PD-L1 blockade in urothelial cancer. Assay: immunoSEQ multiplex PCR; the TCRdb copy retains only in-frame clones and omits some. This repertoire shows 85,000 to 130,000 clones, about nine tenths found once; its top ten account for 0.75% to 0.95%. The sequencing here drew on PBMCs, taken around atezolizumab (anti-PD-L1) treatment. The origin of the receptors is a woman older than 75 with urothelial cancer. Each CDR3 is given with its conserved first and last residue. A D gene is named only where the DNA matches it firmly. Expanded clones are given a class, and other clones once, few, many or no size at all.

j_call v_call clone_size d_call cdr3_aa cdr3_nt
TRBJ1-5 TRBV11-2 few NA CASSLEPGNQPQHF TGTGCCAGCAGCTTAGAACCGGGCAATCAGCCCCAGCATTTT
TRBJ1-5 TRBV21-1 few NA CASSNTGTAHNQPQHF TGTGCCAGCAGCAATACCGGGACAGCGCACAATCAGCCCCAGCATTTT
TRBJ1-4 TRBV21-1 NA NA CAWPGQGVEKLFF TGTGCGTGGCCGGGACAGGGGGTTGAAAAACTGTTTTTT
TRBJ2-1 TRBV19 once NA CASSRREASSYNEQFF TGTGCCAGTAGTCGGAGGGAGGCAAGCTCCTACAATGAGCAGTTCTTC
TRBJ2-1 TRBV6-1 NA NA CASSDRGGSYNEQFF TGTGCCAGCAGTGACCGTGGGGGGTCCTACAATGAGCAGTTCTTC
TRBJ1-1 TRBV5-1 NA TRBD1 CASSASGQLNTEAFF TGCGCCAGCAGCGCCTCGGGACAGCTCAACACTGAAGCTTTCTTT
TRBJ1-5 TRBV28 NA NA CASLTSSNQPQHF TGTGCCAGCCTGACATCGAGCAATCAGCCCCAGCATTTT
TRBJ2-1 TRBV7-3 NA NA CASSLGGTRSYNEQFF TGTGCCAGCAGCTTAGGGGGGACGCGCTCCTACAATGAGCAGTTCTTC
TRBJ2-1 TRBV6-5 NA NA CASSPILSYNEQFF TGTGCCAGCAGCCCCATACTCTCCTACAATGAGCAGTTCTTC
TRBJ1-1 TRBV28 NA NA CASSLWPTSEAFF TGTGCCAGCAGTCTCTGGCCGACAAGTGAAGCTTTCTTT
TRBJ1-1 TRBV6-1 NA NA CASSEMIGDTEAFF TGTGCCAGCAGTGAGATGATAGGGGACACTGAAGCTTTCTTT
TRBJ1-1 TRBV30 few NA CAWATGYTEAFF TGTGCCTGGGCCACAGGGTACACTGAAGCTTTCTTT
TRBJ2-3 TRBV10-1 NA NA CASSVIGGTQYF TGCGCCAGCAGTGTTATCGGGGGTACGCAGTATTTT
TRBJ2-7 TRBV7-9 NA TRBD1 CASSLEGAPLYEQYF TGTGCCAGCAGCTTAGAGGGGGCACCGCTTTACGAGCAGTACTTC
TRBJ2-3 TRBV6-4 NA TRBD2 CASPLAEDTDTQYF TGTGCCAGCCCTCTAGCGGAGGACACAGATACGCAGTATTTT
TRBJ2-1 TRBV6-6 NA TRBD2 CASRSSGMDNEQFF TGTGCCAGCAGGTCTAGCGGGATGGACAATGAGCAGTTCTTC
TRBJ2-1 TRBV7-3 NA TRBD2 CASSLSSGSGEQFF TGTGCCAGCAGCTTATCTAGCGGGAGTGGTGAGCAGTTCTTC
TRBJ1-2 TRBV18 NA NA CASSSGQNYGYTF TGTGCCAGCTCATCCGGACAGAACTATGGCTACACCTTC
TRBJ1-2 TRBV6-6 NA NA CASSYGAGDNYGYTF TGTGCCAGCAGTTACGGGGCAGGGGATAACTATGGCTACACCTTC
TRBJ2-1 TRBV5-5 NA TRBD2 CASSLTSGEYNEQFF TGTGCCAGCAGCTTGACTAGCGGGGAGTACAATGAGCAGTTCTTC
TRBJ1-3 TRBV29-1 NA NA CSVRESGNTIYF TGCAGCGTTAGGGAGAGCGGAAACACCATATATTTT
TRBJ2-1 TRBV20-1 NA NA CSASRGAEQFF TGCAGTGCTTCCAGGGGAGCGGAGCAGTTCTTC
TRBJ2-3 TRBV10-1 NA TRBD2 CASSGGSDTQYF TGCGCCAGTAGCGGGGGATCAGATACGCAGTATTTT
TRBJ2-1 TRBV6-6 NA TRBD2 CATSAVTSGRGEQFF TGTGCCACCTCTGCGGTGACTAGCGGGAGGGGTGAGCAGTTCTTC
TRBJ2-3 TRBV5-1 NA TRBD2 CASSLEGLVGTDTQYF TGCGCCAGCAGCTTGGAGGGACTAGTTGGCACAGATACGCAGTATTTT
TRBJ1-1 TRBV7-9 NA NA CASSLGGAGPLNTEAFF TGTGCCAGCAGCTTAGGTGGCGCGGGGCCACTGAACACTGAAGCTTTCTTT
TRBJ1-1 TRBV6-5 NA NA CASSSRGVNTEAFF TGTGCCAGCAGTTCAAGAGGTGTGAACACTGAAGCTTTCTTT
TRBJ1-1 TRBV28 NA NA CASSYGVGTEAFF TGTGCCAGCTCATACGGGGTTGGCACTGAAGCTTTCTTT
TRBJ1-2 TRBV5-1 NA TRBD1 CASSLGRGNYGYTF TGCGCCAGCAGCTTGGGCAGGGGGAACTATGGCTACACCTTC
TRBJ2-1 TRBV18 NA TRBD2 CASSPLSGRAPNEQFF TGTGCCAGCTCACCACTTAGCGGGAGGGCCCCCAATGAGCAGTTCTTC
TRBJ2-7 TRBV2 NA NA CASRRFEQYF TGTGCCAGTCGCCGGTTCGAGCAGTACTTC
TRBJ1-1 TRBV5-1 NA NA CASSLVGGSNTEAFF TGCGCCAGCAGCTTGGTGGGGGGATCGAACACTGAAGCTTTCTTT
TRBJ2-1 TRBV2 NA NA CASTGRVGLSSNNEQFF TGTGCCAGCACCGGACGGGTTGGACTATCCTCTAACAATGAGCAGTTCTTC
TRBJ2-1 TRBV27 NA TRBD2 CASSLWGLAGGLYNEQFF TGTGCCAGCAGTTTATGGGGACTAGCGGGAGGGTTATACAATGAGCAGTTCTTC
TRBJ1-1 TRBV6-4 once TRBD1 CASSDGTGGTEAFF TGTGCCAGCAGTGACGGGACAGGGGGCACTGAAGCTTTCTTT
TRBJ2-2 TRBV4-1 NA NA CASSQDSSYGGELFF TGCGCCAGCAGCCAAGATTCTAGCTACGGCGGGGAGCTGTTTTTT
TRBJ1-3 TRBV7-2 NA TRBD1 CASSSSGTGYAGNTIYF TGTGCCAGCAGCTCTAGTGGGACAGGGTATGCTGGAAACACCATATATTTT
TRBJ2-1 TRBV7-2 NA TRBD2 CASSSLAGGVNEQFF TGTGCCAGCAGCTCCTTAGCGGGAGGGGTGAATGAGCAGTTCTTC
TRBJ2-3 TRBV28 NA NA CASSLAILAESTDTQYF TGTGCCAGCAGTTTAGCAATTTTAGCCGAGAGCACAGATACGCAGTATTTT
TRBJ2-3 TRBV9 NA TRBD2 CASSIAGGRADTQYF TGTGCCAGCAGCATTGCCGGCGGGAGGGCGGATACGCAGTATTTT
TRBJ2-5 TRBV27 NA TRBD2 CASSFAGGPETQYF TGTGCCAGCAGTTTCGCGGGAGGTCCGGAGACCCAGTACTTC
TRBJ2-5 TRBV2 NA TRBD2 CASSELSSGVETQYF TGTGCCAGCAGTGAACTTAGTAGCGGGGTGGAGACCCAGTACTTC
TRBJ1-5 TRBV5-1 NA TRBD1 CASSLTGESNQPQHF TGCGCCAGCAGTTTGACAGGGGAAAGCAATCAGCCCCAGCATTTT